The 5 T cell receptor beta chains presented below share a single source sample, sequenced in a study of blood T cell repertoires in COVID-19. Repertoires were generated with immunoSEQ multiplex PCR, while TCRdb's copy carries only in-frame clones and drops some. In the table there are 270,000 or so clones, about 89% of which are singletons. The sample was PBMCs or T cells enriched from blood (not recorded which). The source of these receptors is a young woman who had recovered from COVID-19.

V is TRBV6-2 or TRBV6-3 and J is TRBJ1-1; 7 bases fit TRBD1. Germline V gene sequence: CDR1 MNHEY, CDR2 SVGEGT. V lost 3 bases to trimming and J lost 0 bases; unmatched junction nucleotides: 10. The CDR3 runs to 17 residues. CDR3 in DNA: TGTGCCAGCAGTTATCGTGTCGGACAGGTTATGAACACTGAAGCTTTCTTT. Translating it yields CASSYRVGQVMNTEAFF.

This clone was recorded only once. The CDR3 protein is CASSLAPGDRNTIYF. For the CDR3, the DNA is TGTGCCAGCAGCTTAGCCCCCGGGGACAGAAACACCATATATTTT. V is TRBV11-3 and J is TRBJ1-3; D perhaps matches TRBD1 (6 bases). The CDR3 contains 15 residues. V was trimmed by 1 base and J by 5 bases, leaving 12 bases between them. Germline CDR1 SGHNT, CDR2 YENEEA.

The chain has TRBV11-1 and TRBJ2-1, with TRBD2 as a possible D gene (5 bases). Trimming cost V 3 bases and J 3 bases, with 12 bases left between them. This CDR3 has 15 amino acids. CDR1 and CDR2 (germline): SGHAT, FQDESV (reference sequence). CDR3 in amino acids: CASSFGAAYYNEQFF. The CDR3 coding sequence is TGTGCCAGCAGCTTTGGAGCGGCCTACTACAATGAGCAGTTCTTC. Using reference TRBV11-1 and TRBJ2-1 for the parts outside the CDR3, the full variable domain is EAEVAQSPRYKITEKSQAVAFWCDPISGHATLYWYRQILGQGPELLVQFQDESVVDDSQLPKDRFSAERLKGVDSTLKIQPAELGDSAMYLCASSFGAAYYNEQFFGPGTRLTVL.

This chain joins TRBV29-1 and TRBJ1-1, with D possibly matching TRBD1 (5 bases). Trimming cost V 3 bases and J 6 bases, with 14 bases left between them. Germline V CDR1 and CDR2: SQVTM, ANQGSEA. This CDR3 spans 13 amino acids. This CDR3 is CSVEGGVNAEAFF. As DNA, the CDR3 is TGCAGCGTTGAGGGGGGGGTTAACGCTGAAGCTTTCTTT.

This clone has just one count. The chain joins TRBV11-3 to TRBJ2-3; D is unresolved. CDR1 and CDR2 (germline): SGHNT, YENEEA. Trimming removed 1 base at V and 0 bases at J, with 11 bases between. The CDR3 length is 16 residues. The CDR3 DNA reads TGTGCCAGCAGCTTAGCGGTTAGAGTAAGCACAGATACGCAGTATTTT. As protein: CASSLAVRVSTDTQYF.